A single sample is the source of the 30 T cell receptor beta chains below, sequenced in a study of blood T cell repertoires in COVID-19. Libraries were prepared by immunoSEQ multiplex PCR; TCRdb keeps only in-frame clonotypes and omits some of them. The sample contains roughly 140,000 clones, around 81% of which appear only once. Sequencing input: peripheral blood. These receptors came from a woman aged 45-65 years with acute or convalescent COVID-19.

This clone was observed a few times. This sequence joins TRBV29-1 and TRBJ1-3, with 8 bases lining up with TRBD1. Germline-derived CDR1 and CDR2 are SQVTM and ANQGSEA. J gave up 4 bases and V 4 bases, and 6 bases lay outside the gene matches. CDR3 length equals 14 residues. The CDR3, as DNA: TGCAGCGTTGGGCAGGGGGCTTCGGGAAACACCATATATTTT. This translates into CSVGQGASGNTIYF.

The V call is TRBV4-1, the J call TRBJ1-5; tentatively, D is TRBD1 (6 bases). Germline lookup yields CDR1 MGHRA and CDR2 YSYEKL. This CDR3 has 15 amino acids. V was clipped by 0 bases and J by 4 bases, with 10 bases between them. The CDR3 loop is CASSQDGQKNQPQHF. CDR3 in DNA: TGCGCCAGCAGCCAAGACGGACAGAAAAATCAGCCCCAGCATTTT.

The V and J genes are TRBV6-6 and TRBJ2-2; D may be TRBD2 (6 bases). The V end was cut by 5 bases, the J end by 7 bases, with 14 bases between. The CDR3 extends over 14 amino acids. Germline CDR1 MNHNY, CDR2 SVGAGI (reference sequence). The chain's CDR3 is CASSPGWRVGELFF. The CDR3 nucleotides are TGTGCCAGCAGTCCGGGTTGGAGGGTCGGGGAGCTGTTTTTT.

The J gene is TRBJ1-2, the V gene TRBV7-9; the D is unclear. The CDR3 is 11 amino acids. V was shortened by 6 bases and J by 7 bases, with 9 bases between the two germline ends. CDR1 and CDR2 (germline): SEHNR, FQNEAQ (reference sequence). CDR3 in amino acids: CASRPYGGYTF. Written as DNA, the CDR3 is TGTGCCAGCAGACCCTATGGTGGCTACACCTTC.

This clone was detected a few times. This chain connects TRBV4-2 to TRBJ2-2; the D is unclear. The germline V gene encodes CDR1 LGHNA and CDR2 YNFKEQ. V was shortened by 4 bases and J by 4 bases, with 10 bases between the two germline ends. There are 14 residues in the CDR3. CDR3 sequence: CASSLRLFTGELFF. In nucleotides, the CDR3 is TGTGCCAGCAGCCTCCGACTGTTCACCGGGGAGCTGTTTTTT.

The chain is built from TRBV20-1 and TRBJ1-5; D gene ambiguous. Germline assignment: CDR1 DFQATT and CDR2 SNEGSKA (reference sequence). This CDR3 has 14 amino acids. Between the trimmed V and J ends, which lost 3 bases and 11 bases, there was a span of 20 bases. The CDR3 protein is CSASEASGVSAQHF. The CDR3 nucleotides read TGCAGTGCTAGTGAGGCTAGCGGGGTGTCTGCCCAGCATTTT.

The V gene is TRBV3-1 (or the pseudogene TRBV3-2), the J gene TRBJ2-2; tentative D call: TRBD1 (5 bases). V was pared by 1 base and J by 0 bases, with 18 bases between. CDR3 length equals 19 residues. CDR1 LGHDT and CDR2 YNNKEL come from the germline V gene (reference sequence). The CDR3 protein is CASSQGGTGRGPNTGELFF. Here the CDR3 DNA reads TGTGCCAGCAGCCAAGGTGGTACAGGAAGGGGCCCGAACACCGGGGAGCTGTTTTTT.

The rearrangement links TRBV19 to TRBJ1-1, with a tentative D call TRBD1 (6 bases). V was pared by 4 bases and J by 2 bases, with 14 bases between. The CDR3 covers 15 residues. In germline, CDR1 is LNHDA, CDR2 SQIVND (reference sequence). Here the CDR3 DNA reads TGTGCCAGTAGTACCACGGACAGTTTTAACACTGAAGCTTTCTTT. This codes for CASSTTDSFNTEAFF.

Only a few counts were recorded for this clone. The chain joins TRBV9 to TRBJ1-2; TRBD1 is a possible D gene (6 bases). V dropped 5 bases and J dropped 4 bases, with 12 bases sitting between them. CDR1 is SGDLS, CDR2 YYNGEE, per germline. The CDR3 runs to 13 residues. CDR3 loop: CASRDRDTYGYTF. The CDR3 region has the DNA TGTGCCAGCAGGGACCGGGACACCTATGGCTACACCTTC.

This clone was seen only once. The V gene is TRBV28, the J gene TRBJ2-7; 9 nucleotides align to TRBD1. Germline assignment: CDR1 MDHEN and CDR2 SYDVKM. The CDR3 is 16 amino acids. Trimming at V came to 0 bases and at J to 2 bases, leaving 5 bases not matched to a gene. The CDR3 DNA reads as TGTGCCAGCAGTTTATGGACAGGGGGTACCCCCTACGAGCAGTACTTC. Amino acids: CASSLWTGGTPYEQYF.

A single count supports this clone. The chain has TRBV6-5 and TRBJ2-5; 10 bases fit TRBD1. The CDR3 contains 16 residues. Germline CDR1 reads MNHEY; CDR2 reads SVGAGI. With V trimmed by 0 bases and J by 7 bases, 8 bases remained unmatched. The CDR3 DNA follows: TGTGCCAGCAGTTACTCAGCCGGGACAGGGGTAGGGACCCAGTACTTC. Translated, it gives CASSYSAGTGVGTQYF.

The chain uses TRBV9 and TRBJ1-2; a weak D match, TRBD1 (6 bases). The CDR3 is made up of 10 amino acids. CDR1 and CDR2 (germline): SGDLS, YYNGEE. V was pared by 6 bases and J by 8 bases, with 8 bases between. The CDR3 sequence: CASTGDGYTF. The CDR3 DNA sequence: TGTGCCAGCACAGGGGACGGCTACACCTTC.

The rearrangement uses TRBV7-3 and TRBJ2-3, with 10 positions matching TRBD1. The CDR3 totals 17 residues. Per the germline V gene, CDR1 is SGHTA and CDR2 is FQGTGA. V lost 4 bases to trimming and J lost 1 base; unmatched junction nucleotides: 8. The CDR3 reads CASSSHLGTGGTDTQYF. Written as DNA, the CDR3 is TGTGCCAGCAGCTCCCACCTGGGGACAGGGGGCACAGATACGCAGTATTTT.

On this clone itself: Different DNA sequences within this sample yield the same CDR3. The CDR3: CASSPSYGYTF. As DNA, the CDR3 is TGTGCCAGCAGCCCCTCGTATGGCTACACCTTC. The chain links TRBV7-2 to TRBJ1-2; no clear D. Trimming took off 5 bases at V and 5 bases at J, with 6 bases between the two ends. This CDR3 is 11 amino acids long. The germline V gene encodes CDR1 SGHTA and CDR2 FQGNSA.

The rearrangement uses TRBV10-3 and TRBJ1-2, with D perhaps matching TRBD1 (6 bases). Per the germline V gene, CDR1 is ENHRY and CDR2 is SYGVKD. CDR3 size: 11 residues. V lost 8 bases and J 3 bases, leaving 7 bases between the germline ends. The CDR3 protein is CAIPGDYGYTF. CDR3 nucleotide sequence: TGTGCCATCCCAGGGGACTATGGCTACACCTTC.

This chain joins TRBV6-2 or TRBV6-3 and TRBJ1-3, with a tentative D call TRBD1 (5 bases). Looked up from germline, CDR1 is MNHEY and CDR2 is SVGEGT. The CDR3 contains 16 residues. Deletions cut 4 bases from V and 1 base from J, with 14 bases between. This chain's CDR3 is CASSSPTEPSGNTIYF. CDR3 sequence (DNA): TGTGCCAGCAGTTCCCCGACAGAGCCTTCTGGAAACACCATATATTTT.

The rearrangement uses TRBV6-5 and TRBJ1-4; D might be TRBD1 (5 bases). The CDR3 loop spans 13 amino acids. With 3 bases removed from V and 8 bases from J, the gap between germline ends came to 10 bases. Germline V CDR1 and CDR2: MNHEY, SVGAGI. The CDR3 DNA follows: TGTGCCAGCAGTTATAGGACACTAGAAAAACTGTTTTTT. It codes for CASSYRTLEKLFF.

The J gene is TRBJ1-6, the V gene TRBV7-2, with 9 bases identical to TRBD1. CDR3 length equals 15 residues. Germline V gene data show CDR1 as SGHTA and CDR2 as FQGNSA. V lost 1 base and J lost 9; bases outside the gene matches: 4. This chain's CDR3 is CASSLGTGGSSPLHF. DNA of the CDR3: TGTGCCAGCAGCTTAGGAACAGGGGGCAGTTCACCCCTCCACTTT.

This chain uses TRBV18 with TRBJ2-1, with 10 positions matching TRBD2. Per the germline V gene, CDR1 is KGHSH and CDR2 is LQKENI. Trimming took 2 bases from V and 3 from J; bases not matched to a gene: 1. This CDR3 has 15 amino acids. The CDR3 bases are TGTGCCAGCTCACCAGAGCGGGGGGGCTACAATGAGCAGTTCTTC. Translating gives CASSPERGGYNEQFF.

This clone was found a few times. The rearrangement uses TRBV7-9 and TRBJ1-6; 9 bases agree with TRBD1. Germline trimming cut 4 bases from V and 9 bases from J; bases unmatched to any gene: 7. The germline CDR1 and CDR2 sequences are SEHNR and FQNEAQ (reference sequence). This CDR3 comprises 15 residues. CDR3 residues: CASSSPGQGTSPLHF. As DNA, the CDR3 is TGTGCCAGCAGCTCACCGGGACAGGGTACTTCACCCCTCCACTTT. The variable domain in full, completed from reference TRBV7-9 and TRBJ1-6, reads DTGVSQNPRHKITKRGQNVTFRCDPISEHNRLYWYRQTLGQGPEFLTYFQNEAQLEKSRLLSDRFSAERPKGSFSTLEIQRTEQGDSAMYLCASSSPGQGTSPLHFGNGTRLTVT.

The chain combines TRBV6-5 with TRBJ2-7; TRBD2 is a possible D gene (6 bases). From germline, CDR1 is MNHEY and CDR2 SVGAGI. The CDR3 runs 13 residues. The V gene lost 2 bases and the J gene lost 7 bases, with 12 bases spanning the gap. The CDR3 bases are TGTGCCAGCAGTTACACCGGGACTCGAGAGCAGTACTTC. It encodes CASSYTGTREQYF.

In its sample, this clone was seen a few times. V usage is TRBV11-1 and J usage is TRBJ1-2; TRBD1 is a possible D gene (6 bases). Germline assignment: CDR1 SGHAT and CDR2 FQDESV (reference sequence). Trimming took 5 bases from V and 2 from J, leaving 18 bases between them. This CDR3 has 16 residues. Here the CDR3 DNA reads TGTGCCAGCAGCCCCGATGGCTGGCAGGGGAACTATGGCTACACCTTC. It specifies CASSPDGWQGNYGYTF.

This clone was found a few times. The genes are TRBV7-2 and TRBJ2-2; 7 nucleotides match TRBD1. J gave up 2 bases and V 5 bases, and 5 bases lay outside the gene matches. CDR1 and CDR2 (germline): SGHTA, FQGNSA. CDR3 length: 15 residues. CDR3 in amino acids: CASSGRQGNTGELFF. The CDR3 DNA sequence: TGTGCCAGCAGCGGAAGACAGGGAAACACCGGGGAGCTGTTTTTT. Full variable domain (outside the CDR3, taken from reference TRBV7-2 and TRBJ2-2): GAGVSQSPSNKVTEKGKDVELRCDPISGHTALYWYRQSLGQGLEFLIYFQGNSAPDKSGLPSDRFSAERTGGSVSTLTIQRTQQEDSAVYLCASSGRQGNTGELFFGEGSRLTVL.

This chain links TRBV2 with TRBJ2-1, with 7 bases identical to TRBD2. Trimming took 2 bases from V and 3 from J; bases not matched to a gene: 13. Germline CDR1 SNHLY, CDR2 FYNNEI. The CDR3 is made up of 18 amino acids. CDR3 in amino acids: CASSEYSGGGIFYNEQFF. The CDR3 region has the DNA TGTGCCAGCAGTGAATATTCCGGCGGGGGAATTTTCTACAATGAGCAGTTCTTC.

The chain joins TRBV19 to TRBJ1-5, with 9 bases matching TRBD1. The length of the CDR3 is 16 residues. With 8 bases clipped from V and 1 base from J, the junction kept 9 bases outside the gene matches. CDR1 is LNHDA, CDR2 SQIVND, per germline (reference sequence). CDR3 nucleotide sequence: TGTGCCAGTCTGTTAAAAGGACAGGGGAGCAATCAGCCCCAGCATTTT. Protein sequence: CASLLKGQGSNQPQHF.

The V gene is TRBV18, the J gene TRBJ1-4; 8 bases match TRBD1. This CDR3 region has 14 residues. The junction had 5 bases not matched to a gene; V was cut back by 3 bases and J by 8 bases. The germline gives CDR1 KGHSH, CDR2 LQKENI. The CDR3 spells CASSPQGAREKLFF. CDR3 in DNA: TGTGCCAGCTCACCTCAGGGGGCAAGAGAAAAACTGTTTTTT. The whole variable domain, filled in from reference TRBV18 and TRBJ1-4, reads NAGVMQNPRHLVRRRGQEARLRCSPMKGHSHVYWYRQLPEEGLKFMVYLQKENIIDESGMPKERFSAEFPKEGPSILRIQQVVRGDSAAYFCASSPQGAREKLFFGSGTQLSVL.

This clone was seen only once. DNA for the CDR3: TGTGCCAGCAGTTGGACAGGGTGGGGCGAGCAGTACTTC. It codes for CASSWTGWGEQYF. The chain uses TRBV28 and TRBJ2-7; 8 bases match TRBD1. CDR3 length: 13 amino acids. The V gene's germline CDR1 is MDHEN and CDR2 SYDVKM. Trimming took 4 bases from V and 6 from J; bases not matched to a gene: 5.

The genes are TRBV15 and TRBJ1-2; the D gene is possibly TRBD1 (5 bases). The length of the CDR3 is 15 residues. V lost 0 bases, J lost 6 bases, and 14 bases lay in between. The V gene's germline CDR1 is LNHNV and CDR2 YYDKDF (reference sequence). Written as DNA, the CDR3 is TGTGCCACCAGCAGAGATGGGGGGGTTAATCATGGCTACACCTTC. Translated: CATSRDGGVNHGYTF.

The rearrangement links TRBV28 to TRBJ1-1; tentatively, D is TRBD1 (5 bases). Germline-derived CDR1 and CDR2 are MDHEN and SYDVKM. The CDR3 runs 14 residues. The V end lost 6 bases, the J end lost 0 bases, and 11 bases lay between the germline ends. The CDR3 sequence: CASRGGRMNTEAFF. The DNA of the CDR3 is TGTGCCAGCAGGGGGGGACGGATGAACACTGAAGCTTTCTTT.

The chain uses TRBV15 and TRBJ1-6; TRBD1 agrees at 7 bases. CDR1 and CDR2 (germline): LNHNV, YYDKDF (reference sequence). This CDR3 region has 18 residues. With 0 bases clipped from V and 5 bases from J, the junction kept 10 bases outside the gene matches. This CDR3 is CATSRERIGTANNSPLHF. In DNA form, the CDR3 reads TGTGCCACCAGCAGAGAGAGGATCGGGACAGCTAATAATTCACCCCTCCACTTT.